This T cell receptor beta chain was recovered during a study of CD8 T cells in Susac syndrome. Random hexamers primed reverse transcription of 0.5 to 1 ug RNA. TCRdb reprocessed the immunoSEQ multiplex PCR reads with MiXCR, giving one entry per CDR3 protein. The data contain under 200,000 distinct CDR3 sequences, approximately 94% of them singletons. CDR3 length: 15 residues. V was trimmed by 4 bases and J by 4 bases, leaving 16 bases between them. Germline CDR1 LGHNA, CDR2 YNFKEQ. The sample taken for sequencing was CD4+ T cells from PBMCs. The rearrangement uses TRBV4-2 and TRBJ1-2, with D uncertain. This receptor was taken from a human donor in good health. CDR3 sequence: CASSPAGGTLYGYTF. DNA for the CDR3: TGTGCCAGCAGCCCTGCAGGAGGCACCCTCTATGGCTACACCTTC.